Sequencing of this T cell receptor (beta chain) was carried out in a study of shared clonotypes between healthy human individuals. Recent vaccinations or acute infections were absent in the healthy HIV-negative adult donors. Division of CD4+ cells produced a CD45RA+ naive subset and a CD45RA-negative memory subset. Assay used: immunoSEQ multiplex PCR; TCRdb lists only in-frame clones, some missing. Counted here are about 1.5 million clones, approximately 98% occurring once; the ten biggest clones make up 0.4% to 0.45%. V gave up 5 bases and J gave up 1 base, with 8 bases separating them. The germline V gene encodes CDR1 SGHTA and CDR2 FQGTGA. The CDR3 consists of 13 residues.

The sequence came from a man aged 25-40 years in good health. The rearrangement links TRBV7-3 to TRBJ1-1; D is ambiguous. Material for sequencing was naive CD4+ T cells sorted from blood. Subset in this sample: CD45RA+ positively selected. In nucleotides, the CDR3 is TGTGCCAGCAGCACTAAAGAGAACACTGAAGCTTTCTTT. As protein: CASSTKENTEAFF.